The rows below give T cell receptor beta chains drawn from one sample of a study of cytomegalovirus exposure and HLA in healthy donors. Clones were read by immunoSEQ multiplex PCR, and TCRdb kept only the in-frame ones, dropping some. Altogether a few hundred thousand clones are present, nearly 80% being singletons, with the ten largest covering around 1.8%. The sample taken for sequencing was PBMCs. Every receptor here comes from a man between 18 and 29 years old in good health and CMV-seronegative. Both conserved end residues are part of each CDR3. Each record gives: D gene, J gene, V gene, CDR3 length, clone size, CDR3 DNA, CDR3 protein. A D gene is named only where the DNA matches it firmly. Expanded clones get a size class; other rows say once, few or many, or leave the size out.

D: .
J: TRBJ2-7
V: TRBV6-1
length: 15
size: .
DNA: TGTGCCAGCAGTGAAGTTGGGACTCCTATCTACGAGCAGTACTTC
CDR3: CASSEVGTPIYEQYF

D: TRBD2
J: TRBJ2-7
V: TRBV7-8
length: 16
size: .
DNA: TGTGCCAGCAGCCCGAAAGGGTTGGGGGGGGACTACGAGCAGTACTTC
CDR3: CASSPKGLGGDYEQYF

D: .
J: TRBJ2-7
V: TRBV7-9
length: 11
size: .
DNA: TGTGCCAGCAGCTCAGAATACGAGCAGTACTTC
CDR3: CASSSEYEQYF

D: TRBD1
J: TRBJ2-7
V: TRBV30
length: 13
size: .
DNA: TGTGCCTGGAGCTGGACAGGGGGCTTCGAGCAGTACTTC
CDR3: CAWSWTGGFEQYF

D: .
J: TRBJ2-7
V: TRBV6-6
length: 13
size: once
DNA: TGTGCCAGCAGTTACCCAGGAGGGGACGAGCAGTACTTC
CDR3: CASSYPGGDEQYF

D: .
J: TRBJ1-6
V: TRBV7-9
length: 16
size: once
DNA: TGTGCCAGCAGCTTAGCGGGAGGCTCCTATAATTCACCCCTCCACTTT
CDR3: CASSLAGGSYNSPLHF

D: .
J: TRBJ1-1
V: TRBV7-3
length: 13
size: .
DNA: TGTGCCAGCAGCCGACAAAGAGACACTGAAGCTTTCTTT
CDR3: CASSRQRDTEAFF

D: TRBD2
J: TRBJ2-3
V: TRBV5-1
length: 19
size: .
DNA: TGCGCCAGCAGCTCTGATTATGGACTAGCGGGGGGCTATACAGATACGCAGTATTTT
CDR3: CASSSDYGLAGGYTDTQYF

D: TRBD1
J: TRBJ1-1
V: TRBV5-4
length: 14
size: .
DNA: TGTGCCAGCAGCTTCGGACAGGGGCTTACTGAAGCTTTCTTT
CDR3: CASSFGQGLTEAFF

D: .
J: TRBJ2-1
V: TRBV7-2
length: 16
size: .
DNA: TGTGCCAGCAGCCTCAGGGGTCCTCACCAGAACAATGAGCAGTTCTTC
CDR3: CASSLRGPHQNNEQFF

D: TRBD1
J: TRBJ2-3
V: TRBV18
length: 13
size: few
DNA: TGTGCCAGCTCCCGGGACAGGGGAGATACGCAGTATTTT
CDR3: CASSRDRGDTQYF

D: .
J: TRBJ2-3
V: TRBV29-1
length: 14
size: once
DNA: TGCAGCGTTGAACGGCAGGAACGGGGGGATACGCAGTATTTT
CDR3: CSVERQERGDTQYF

D: TRBD1
J: TRBJ1-5
V: TRBV7-9
length: 14
size: few
DNA: TGTGCCAGCAGCTTGACAGGGGGCAATCAGCCCCAGCATTTT
CDR3: CASSLTGGNQPQHF